Only a few counts were recorded for the clone carrying this T cell receptor beta chain. The data were taken from a study of blood T cell repertoires in COVID-19. Data came from immunoSEQ multiplex PCR; TCRdb stores just in-frame clones and leaves some out. The table lists about 200,000 clones, over 60% of them singletons. CDR1 is SGHRS and CDR2 is YFSETQ in the germline V gene. The CDR3 is 13 amino acids. The V and J ends lost 3 bases and 6 bases respectively, with 10 bases between them. This sequence was found in a woman between 65 and 79 years old with acute or convalescent COVID-19. The chain uses TRBV5-1 and TRBJ2-1; TRBD2 is a possible D gene (5 bases). Sequences were obtained from peripheral blood. The CDR3 DNA follows: TGCGCCAGCAGCTCTCGGGGTCGCAATGAGCAGTTCTTC. This encodes CASSSRGRNEQFF. Full variable domain (rest looked up from reference TRBV5-1 and TRBJ2-1): KAGVTQTPRYLIKTRGQQVTLSCSPISGHRSVSWYQQTPGQGLQFLFEYFSETQRNKGNFPGRFSGRQFSNSRSEMNVSTLELGDSALYLCASSSRGRNEQFFGPGTRLTVL.